This T cell receptor (beta chain) was captured by sequencing in a study of T cell responses to AZD1222 COVID-19 vaccine. TCRdb's copy holds only in-frame clones and misses some; the assay was immunoSEQ multiplex PCR. Of 60,000 to 80,000 clones listed, around 80% are singletons. As for this clone: Its antigen remains unidentified.

Findings and caveats of the study: Of spike-specific TCRs, nearly half reportedly target regions left unmutated in variants. White British donors predominated, females outnumbered males, and clonal diversity was possibly underestimated. At baseline, seropositivity was found in only five or six AZD1222 recipients. Once two AZD1222 doses were given, Spike-specific TCR breadth and depth went up.

The sample here was peripheral blood, taken 28 days after the second AZD1222 dose. The clonotype was recovered from an adult who received the AZD1222 COVID-19 vaccine.

The DNA of the CDR3 is TGTGCCTCTCAGGCCCCGGCGGGGGGCTACACCTTC. Amino acids: CASQAPAGGYTF. V usage is TRBV6-6 and J usage is TRBJ1-2; no definite D call. Germline CDR1 and CDR2: MNHNY and SVGAGI (reference sequence). CDR3 size: 12 residues. The V end lost 11 bases, the J end lost 8 bases, and 18 bases lay between the germline ends.